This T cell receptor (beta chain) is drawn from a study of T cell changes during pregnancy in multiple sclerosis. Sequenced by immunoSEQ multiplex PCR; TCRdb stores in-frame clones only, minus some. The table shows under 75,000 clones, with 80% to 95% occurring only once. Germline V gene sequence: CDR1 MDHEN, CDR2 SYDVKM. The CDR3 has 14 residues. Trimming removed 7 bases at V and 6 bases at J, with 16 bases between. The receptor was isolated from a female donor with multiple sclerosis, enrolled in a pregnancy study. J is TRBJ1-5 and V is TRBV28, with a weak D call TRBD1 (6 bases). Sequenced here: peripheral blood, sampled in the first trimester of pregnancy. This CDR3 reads CASIEGGGLQPQHF. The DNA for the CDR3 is TGTGCCAGCATAGAGGGCGGGGGGCTTCAGCCCCAGCATTTT.